These 30 T cell receptor beta chains were all obtained from the same sample, sequenced in a study of blood T cell repertoires in COVID-19. TCRdb's table, derived via immunoSEQ multiplex PCR, lists solely in-frame clones and lacks some. Of approximately 200,000 clones listed, less than 90% are singletons. Material: peripheral blood. These receptors all stem from a woman in her sixties or seventies who had recovered from COVID-19.

CDR3: CATSRDVQGLYEQYF. The CDR3 region has the DNA TGTGCCACCAGCAGAGATGTACAGGGTCTCTACGAGCAGTACTTC. The chain links TRBV15 to TRBJ2-7, with D perhaps matching TRBD1 (6 bases). Germline-derived CDR1 and CDR2 are LNHNV and YYDKDF (reference sequence). This CDR3 is 15 amino acids long. Trimming removed 0 bases at V and 3 bases at J, with 12 bases between.

V and J are TRBV4-1 and TRBJ2-3, with 7 bases lining up with TRBD2. The CDR3 loop spans 16 amino acids. Germline V gives CDR1 MGHRA, CDR2 YSYEKL. Trimming took 6 bases from V and 0 from J; bases not matched to a gene: 9. CDR3 coding DNA: TGCGCCAGCAGTGACCGAGCGGGACCTAGCACAGATACGCAGTATTTT. Translation gives CASSDRAGPSTDTQYF.

This sequence joins TRBV3-1 (or the pseudogene TRBV3-2) and TRBJ1-4; no clear D. V lost 11 bases and J lost 12, with 22 bases in between. CDR3 size: 13 residues. In germline, CDR1 is LGHDT, CDR2 YNNKEL (reference sequence). The CDR3 DNA sequence: TGTGCCGTATCGGGGTATCGGGTTAACGAACTGTTTTTT. Protein: CAVSGYRVNELFF.

The chain recombines TRBV2 with TRBJ1-4; TRBD1 is a possible D gene (5 bases). V was pared by 3 bases and J by 8 bases, with 16 bases between. The CDR3 is 15 residues long. Germline values: CDR1 SNHLY, CDR2 FYNNEI. In DNA, the CDR3 is TGTGCCAGCAGTGAGATGGCAGGGTTAGTGGAAAAACTGTTTTTT. Amino acids: CASSEMAGLVEKLFF.

The rearrangement links TRBV9 to TRBJ1-1, with D possibly TRBD1 on 6 matching bases. The CDR3 length is 15 residues. Looked up from germline, CDR1 is SGDLS and CDR2 is YYNGEE. V lost 3 bases, J lost 4 bases, and 16 bases lay in between. The CDR3 DNA follows: TGTGCCAGCAGCGGAGACGGTAGGGGGGGCACTGAAGCTTTCTTT. It encodes CASSGDGRGGTEAFF.

The chain combines TRBV5-8 with TRBJ2-1, with 9 nucleotides matching TRBD2. Germline values: CDR1 SGHTS, CDR2 YDEGEE. The CDR3 consists of 15 residues. J was trimmed by 3 bases and V by 0 bases; bases with no gene match: 1. In DNA form, the CDR3 reads TGTGCCAGCAGCTTGGGACTAGCGGACTACAATGAGCAGTTCTTC. As protein: CASSLGLADYNEQFF.

The gene calls are TRBV5-4 and TRBJ1-1, with D possibly matching TRBD1 (6 bases). This CDR3 region has 14 residues. V was trimmed by 4 bases and J by 6 bases, leaving 16 bases between them. CDR1 and CDR2 from the germline V gene are SGHNT and YYREEE (reference sequence). DNA for the CDR3: TGTGCCAGCAGCCCGCCAGCCAGGGGCGCTGAAGCTTTCTTT. Translation gives CASSPPARGAEAFF.

The J gene is TRBJ1-1, the V gene TRBV6-4, with 8 positions matching TRBD1. Germline V gene data show CDR1 as MRHNA and CDR2 as SNTAGT. The CDR3 is 14 amino acids. Unmatched junction bases numbered 4, after V lost 6 bases and J lost 1 base. CDR3 nucleotide sequence: TGTGCCAGCAGAGGACAGGGTCCGAACACTGAAGCTTTCTTT. Translating gives CASRGQGPNTEAFF.

The rearrangement uses TRBV11-2 and TRBJ1-1, with D possibly TRBD1 on 5 matching bases. Germline V gene lookup returns CDR1 SGHAT and CDR2 FQNNGV. Trimming removed 3 bases at V and 0 bases at J, with 8 bases between. This CDR3 is 14 amino acids long. The chain's CDR3 is CASSLGGVNTEAFF. The CDR3 DNA follows: TGTGCCAGCAGCTTGGGGGGTGTGAACACTGAAGCTTTCTTT.

This clone was counted a few times. This chain uses TRBV7-9 with TRBJ2-3, with TRBD2 matching over 15 bases. Germline trimming cut 4 bases from V and 4 bases from J; bases unmatched to any gene: 9. Germline V gene data show CDR1 as SEHNR and CDR2 as FQNEAQ (reference sequence). This CDR3 spans 18 amino acids. The CDR3 sequence is CASSSGLAGGRGPDTQYF. The CDR3 DNA reads as TGTGCCAGCAGCTCCGGACTAGCGGGGGGGCGAGGTCCAGATACGCAGTATTTT.

This rearrangement joins TRBV6-5 to TRBJ1-2; 7 positions match TRBD1. Germline V CDR1 and CDR2: MNHEY, SVGAGI. The length of the CDR3 is 15 residues. The ends lost 2 bases at V and 5 bases at J; junction bases unmatched: 8. The CDR3 DNA is TGTGCCAGCAGTTACAGACCGACAGGGACGTATGGCTACACCTTC. It yields the protein CASSYRPTGTYGYTF.

The chain has TRBV5-6 and TRBJ2-7; D perhaps matches TRBD2 (6 bases). This CDR3 has 15 residues. The V end was cut by 0 bases, the J end by 2 bases, with 12 bases between. CDR1 SGHDT and CDR2 YYEEEE come from the germline V gene. The CDR3 protein is CASSLAGGEAYEQYF. The CDR3 DNA follows: TGTGCCAGCAGCTTGGCTGGCGGGGAGGCCTACGAGCAGTACTTC.

CDR3 region: CASSQAQSGRANYGYTF. The CDR3 coding sequence is TGCGCCAGCAGCCAAGCACAGTCTGGGCGAGCTAACTATGGCTACACCTTC. The rearrangement uses TRBV4-3 and TRBJ1-2; D uncertain. V lost 1 base to trimming and J lost 0 bases, with 15 bases between them. The CDR3 runs to 17 residues. The germline CDR1 and CDR2 sequences are LGHNA and YSLEER.

J is TRBJ1-1 and V is TRBV10-3; D might be TRBD1 (5 bases). V was shortened by 0 bases and J by 0 bases, with 8 bases between the two germline ends. Germline CDR1 is ENHRY and CDR2 is SYGVKD. The CDR3 has 15 amino acids. DNA for the CDR3: TGTGCCATCAGTGAGTCCAGGACATTGAACACTGAAGCTTTCTTT. As protein: CAISESRTLNTEAFF.

The CDR3 region is CATSAGTVDHEQFF. For the CDR3, the DNA is TGTGCCACCTCCGCTGGGACAGTAGATCATGAGCAGTTCTTC. The rearrangement links TRBV6-5 to TRBJ2-1, with 7 nucleotides matching TRBD1. The V gene's germline CDR1 is MNHEY and CDR2 SVGAGI. The CDR3 covers 14 residues. The ends lost 10 bases at V and 8 bases at J; junction bases unmatched: 14.

The genes are TRBV7-6 and TRBJ2-7, with 11 bases fitting TRBD1. CDR1 and CDR2 from the germline V gene are SGHVS and FNYEAQ. This CDR3 spans 17 amino acids. Trimming at V came to 5 bases and at J to 6 bases, leaving 15 bases not matched to a gene. DNA of the CDR3: TGTGCCAGCAGCGTAAGACCGCCGGGACAGGGGGTAGGCGAGCAGTACTTC. It codes for CASSVRPPGQGVGEQYF.

The gene calls are TRBV5-5 and TRBJ2-3; D might be TRBD2 (5 bases). Germline CDR1 and CDR2: SGHKS and YYEKEE (reference sequence). There are 14 residues in the CDR3. V was pared by 3 bases and J by 4 bases, with 12 bases between. The CDR3 spells CASSWRASPDTQYF. DNA for the CDR3: TGTGCCAGCAGCTGGCGGGCGAGCCCAGATACGCAGTATTTT.

V is TRBV9 and J is TRBJ1-2, with D tentatively TRBD1 (5 bases). CDR3 size: 14 residues. The V end lost 0 bases, the J end lost 3 bases, and 9 bases lay between the germline ends. CDR1 and CDR2 (germline): SGDLS, YYNGEE. CDR3 nucleotides: TGTGCCAGCAGCGTAGCTGGGGCAGACTATGGCTACACCTTC. This sequence encodes CASSVAGADYGYTF.

The count of this clone is one. The CDR3 DNA is TGTGCCTGGAGTGTATGGGGGGTTCCGAACACTGAAGCTTTCTTT. Residues: CAWSVWGVPNTEAFF. The chain carries TRBV30 and TRBJ1-1, with a possible D match to TRBD1 (5 bases). The CDR3 is 15 residues long. V lost 0 bases, J lost 1 base, and 12 bases lay in between. The germline V gene encodes CDR1 GTSNPN and CDR2 SVGIG (reference sequence).

V is TRBV12-3 or TRBV12-4 and J is TRBJ1-2; possibly TRBD1 for D (5 bases). The CDR3 runs to 12 residues. Trimming stripped 7 bases from V and 7 bases from J, with 13 bases between. The DNA for the CDR3 is TGTGCCAGCACCCCAGGCCAGGGTGGCTACACCTTC. Its translation is CASTPGQGGYTF.

The CDR3 here is CASSRHRTGTGGDKNIQYF. In nucleotides, the CDR3 is TGTGCCAGCAGCCGACATCGGACCGGGACAGGGGGCGATAAAAACATTCAGTACTTC. This chain connects TRBV6-2 or TRBV6-3 to TRBJ2-4; 12 positions agree with TRBD1. The CDR3 consists of 19 residues. Germline CDR1 MNHEY, CDR2 SVGEGT. The ends lost 6 bases at V and 4 bases at J; junction bases unmatched: 16.

The chain joins TRBV6-2 or TRBV6-3 to TRBJ1-5, with D possibly TRBD1 on 6 matching bases. Between the trimmed V and J ends, which lost 2 bases and 9 bases, there was a span of 20 bases. CDR1 is MNHEY and CDR2 is SVGEGT in the germline V gene. This CDR3 is built from 16 residues. CDR3 region: CASSYSRDTGLRPQHF. The CDR3 region has the DNA TGTGCCAGCAGTTACAGTCGGGACACCGGTCTTAGGCCCCAGCATTTT.

The chain recombines TRBV11-2 with TRBJ2-3; D is unclear. Germline CDR1 SGHAT, CDR2 FQNNGV. Between the trimmed V and J ends, which lost 1 base and 0 bases, there was a span of 5 bases. This CDR3 has 14 amino acids. The CDR3: CASSLVLSTDTQYF. The CDR3 coding sequence is TGTGCCAGCAGCTTAGTTCTTAGCACAGATACGCAGTATTTT.

This chain joins TRBV4-3 and TRBJ2-1; tentative D call: TRBD1 (5 bases). The CDR3 totals 15 residues. Trimming removed 0 bases from V and 4 bases from J, with 10 bases in between. Germline lookup yields CDR1 LGHNA and CDR2 YSLEER. DNA of the CDR3: TGCGCCAGCAGCCAAGACAGGACACAGTACAATGAGCAGTTCTTC. It translates to CASSQDRTQYNEQFF.

The rearrangement links TRBV6-5 to TRBJ2-5, with D maybe TRBD1 (7 bases). Trimming removed 2 bases at V and 7 bases at J, with 11 bases between. The germline CDR1 and CDR2 sequences are MNHEY and SVGAGI. CDR3 length: 13 residues. In nucleotides, the CDR3 is TGTGCCAGCAGTTACAGGGGGCGGGGGACCCAGTACTTC. Its protein product is CASSYRGRGTQYF.

This rearrangement joins TRBV6-5 to TRBJ2-3, with D perhaps matching TRBD1 (6 bases). From germline, CDR1 is MNHEY and CDR2 SVGAGI. Trimming removed 4 bases from V and 4 bases from J, with 12 bases in between. The CDR3 spans 14 residues. This CDR3 reads CASSSTDRPDTQYF. The CDR3 nucleotides read TGTGCCAGCAGTTCAACCGACAGGCCAGATACGCAGTATTTT.

This chain uses TRBV7-9 with TRBJ2-5; 7 bases fit TRBD2. There are 17 residues in the CDR3. After removal of 1 base from V and 2 bases from J, the junction contained 10 bases not matched to a gene. Germline V gene lookup returns CDR1 SEHNR and CDR2 FQNEAQ (reference sequence). In nucleotides, the CDR3 is TGTGCCAGCAGCTTAGGGGGGTTGGCGGGAGCTCAAGAGACCCAGTACTTC. Protein: CASSLGGLAGAQETQYF.

V is TRBV14 and J is TRBJ1-2, with D unclear. V shed 3 bases and J shed 1 base, with 3 bases lying between them. There are 12 residues in the CDR3. CDR1 and CDR2 from the germline V gene are SGHDN and FVKESK. CDR3 region: CASSQRNYGYTF. The CDR3 nucleotides are TGTGCCAGCAGCCAGCGTAACTATGGCTACACCTTC.

DNA of the CDR3: TGTGCCAGTAGTAACTACAGGGGTACGCAGTATTTT. Protein product: CASSNYRGTQYF. The V call is TRBV19, the J call TRBJ2-3, with TRBD1 identical over 7 bases. Germline loops: CDR1 LNHDA, CDR2 SQIVND (reference sequence). CDR3 length: 12 amino acids. The J segment lost 8 bases and the V segment lost 4 bases, leaving 3 bases of the junction unmatched.

This clone was seen once. The chain has TRBV7-9 and TRBJ2-2; the match to TRBD1 covers 11 bases. Germline trimming cut 3 bases from V and 5 bases from J; bases unmatched to any gene: 8. The CDR3 loop spans 17 amino acids. The V gene's germline CDR1 is SEHNR and CDR2 FQNEAQ (reference sequence). The CDR3 nucleotides are TGTGCCAGCAGCTTTTCACCGGGACAGGGGGAGACCGGGGAGCTGTTTTTT. Its protein is CASSFSPGQGETGELFF.